This entry lists 6 T cell receptor beta chains sequenced from one sample in a study of blood T cell repertoires in COVID-19. Using immunoSEQ multiplex PCR, the repertoire was profiled, and TCRdb retains in-frame clones only, with some absent. The table lists tens of thousands of clones, roughly 88% of them singletons. Sequencing was done on a sample of peripheral blood. The receptors stem from a woman aged 50 to 65 in a cohort sampled during active COVID-19.

The rearrangement joins TRBV18 to TRBJ1-1; D is perhaps TRBD1 (6 bases). Per the germline V gene, CDR1 is KGHSH and CDR2 is LQKENI. V lost 7 bases to trimming and J lost 0 bases, with 15 bases between them. The CDR3 contains 15 residues. CDR3 nucleotides: TGTGCCAGCTATCCAGGGGCCAGACTGAACACTGAAGCTTTCTTT. It is translated as CASYPGARLNTEAFF.

V and J are TRBV7-9 and TRBJ2-5; TRBD1 matches at 8 bases. The trim removed 2 bases at V and 4 bases at J, leaving 6 bases unmatched. This CDR3 spans 15 amino acids. Per germline, CDR1 SEHNR and CDR2 FQNEAQ (reference sequence). CDR3 sequence: CASSLTGGYRETQYF. In DNA form, the CDR3 reads TGTGCCAGCAGCTTAACAGGGGGTTATCGAGAGACCCAGTACTTC. The entire variable domain, with the rest obtained from reference TRBV7-9 and TRBJ2-5, is as follows: DTGVSQNPRHKITKRGQNVTFRCDPISEHNRLYWYRQTLGQGPEFLTYFQNEAQLEKSRLLSDRFSAERPKGSFSTLEIQRTEQGDSAMYLCASSLTGGYRETQYFGPGTRLLVL.

The table lists this clone with a count of one. CDR3 DNA sequence: TGTGCCAGCAGCTTAATCGGTCTTAATGAAAAACTGTTTTTT. This sequence encodes CASSLIGLNEKLFF. The rearrangement joins TRBV7-9 to TRBJ1-4; no definite D call. CDR3 length: 14 amino acids. The germline CDR1 and CDR2 sequences are SEHNR and FQNEAQ (reference sequence). V shed 2 bases and J shed 4 bases, with 8 bases lying between them.

The gene calls are TRBV29-1 and TRBJ2-7; TRBD1 matches at 8 bases. The CDR3 runs to 15 residues. J lost 3 bases, V lost 1 base, and 8 bases had no gene match. Looked up from germline, CDR1 is SQVTM and CDR2 is ANQGSEA. DNA for the CDR3: TGCAGCGTTGAAGGGGGGACAGGCGGGTTCTACGAGCAGTACTTC. It encodes CSVEGGTGGFYEQYF.

This CDR3 is CASSLTGEGSNEQFF. CDR3 nucleotides: TGCGCCAGCAGCTTAACGGGGGAAGGGTCGAATGAGCAGTTCTTC. The chain combines TRBV5-1 with TRBJ2-1; D is perhaps TRBD2 (6 bases). This CDR3 has 15 amino acids. Trimming stripped 2 bases from V and 7 bases from J, with 16 bases between. Germline CDR1 is SGHRS and CDR2 is YFSETQ. Looking up the rest from reference TRBV5-1 and TRBJ2-1 gives the full variable domain: KAGVTQTPRYLIKTRGQQVTLSCSPISGHRSVSWYQQTPGQGLQFLFEYFSETQRNKGNFPGRFSGRQFSNSRSEMNVSTLELGDSALYLCASSLTGEGSNEQFFGPGTRLTVL.

This chain connects TRBV30 to TRBJ2-7; 12 bases are shared with TRBD2. The germline CDR1 and CDR2 sequences are GTSNPN and SVGIG (reference sequence). The CDR3 covers 13 residues. The ends lost 4 bases at V and 6 bases at J; junction bases unmatched: 4. CDR3 nucleotides: TGTGCCTGGATCCTAGCGGGAGGGCGCGAGCAGTACTTC. The encoded protein is CAWILAGGREQYF.